These 3 T cell receptor beta chains share one sample of origin, sequenced in a study of immune heterogeneity within non-small cell lung tumors. A first 10-cycle multiplex round used 32 V-gene and 13 J-gene primers on TCR beta CDR3. TCRdb re-analysed the multiplex PCR reads in MiXCR, keeping a single row per CDR3 protein. Among over 5,500 distinct CDR3 sequences listed, roughly a fifth were seen once. Template input was genomic DNA from bulk tumor (around 600 ng per sample). In surgery, several biopsies were collected from each primary tumor at widely spaced sites. Surgery that was curative in intent was performed on patients with untreated, newly diagnosed non-small cell lung cancer. The sample consisted of lung tumor tissue. All receptors come from a female donor with non-small cell lung cancer.

By sample share, this clonotype is medium-sized (0.01 to 0.1%). The gene calls are TRBV2 and TRBJ2-1, with 11 nucleotides matching TRBD1. The CDR3 runs to 16 residues. V lost 5 bases to trimming and J lost 10 bases; unmatched junction nucleotides: 13. The germline gives CDR1 SNHLY, CDR2 FYNNEI. The DNA for the CDR3 is TGTGCCAGCAGTCCCCGATCCGGGACAGGGGGTAGGGAGCAGTTCTTC. Encoded protein: CASSPRSGTGGREQFF. The variable domain in full, with the rest retrieved from reference TRBV2 and TRBJ2-1, is EPEVTQTPSHQVTQMGQEVILRCVPISNHLYFYWYRQILGQKVEFLVSFYNNEISEKSEIFDDQFSVERPDGSNFTLKIRSTKLEDSAMYFCASSPRSGTGGREQFFGPGTRLTVL.

Notes on this clonotype: A clone one base away is much larger, so this may be a read error. V usage is TRBV5-1 and J usage is TRBJ1-2; 8 nucleotides line up with TRBD1. V gave up 7 bases and J gave up 3 bases; unmatched junction bases: 8. The CDR3 extends over 14 amino acids. CDR1 and CDR2 (germline): SGHRS, YFSETQ. As DNA, the CDR3 is TGCGCCAGCGGCGGCCTGACAGGGGACTATGGCTACACCTTC. Protein product: CASGGLTGDYGYTF. The variable domain in full, with the rest retrieved from reference TRBV5-1 and TRBJ1-2, is KAGVTQTPRYLIKTRGQQVTLSCSPISGHRSVSWYQQTPGQGLQFLFEYFSETQRNKGNFPGRFSGRQFSNSRSEMNVSTLELGDSALYLCASGGLTGDYGYTFGSGTRLTVV.

CDR3 residues: CASINLLQGDYTF. As DNA, the CDR3 is TGTGCCAGCATAAACCTTCTACAGGGCGACTACACCTTC. V usage is TRBV6-1 and J usage is TRBJ1-2, with D possibly being TRBD1 (6 bases). Germline lookup yields CDR1 MNHNS and CDR2 SASEGT. V lost 7 bases to trimming and J lost 10 bases, with 19 bases between them. This CDR3 has 13 residues.